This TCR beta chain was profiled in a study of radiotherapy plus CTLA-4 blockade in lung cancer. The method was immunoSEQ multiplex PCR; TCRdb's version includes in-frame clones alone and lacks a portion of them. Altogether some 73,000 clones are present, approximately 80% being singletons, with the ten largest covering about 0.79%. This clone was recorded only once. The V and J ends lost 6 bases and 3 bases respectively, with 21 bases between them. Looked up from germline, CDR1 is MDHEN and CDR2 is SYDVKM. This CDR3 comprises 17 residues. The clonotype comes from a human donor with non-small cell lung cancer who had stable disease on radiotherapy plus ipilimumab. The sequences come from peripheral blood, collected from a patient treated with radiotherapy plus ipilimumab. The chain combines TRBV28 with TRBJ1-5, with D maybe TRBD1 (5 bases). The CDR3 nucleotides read TGTGCCAGCAGGCCGGGAGCCGGGGGGGTTATCAATCAGCCCCAGCATTTT. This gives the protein CASRPGAGGVINQPQHF. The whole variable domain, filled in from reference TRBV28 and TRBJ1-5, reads DVKVTQSSRYLVKRTGEKVFLECVQDMDHENMFWYRQDPGLGLRLIYFSYDVKMKEKGDIPEGYSVSREKKERFSLILESASTNQTSMYLCASRPGAGGVINQPQHFGDGTRLSIL.